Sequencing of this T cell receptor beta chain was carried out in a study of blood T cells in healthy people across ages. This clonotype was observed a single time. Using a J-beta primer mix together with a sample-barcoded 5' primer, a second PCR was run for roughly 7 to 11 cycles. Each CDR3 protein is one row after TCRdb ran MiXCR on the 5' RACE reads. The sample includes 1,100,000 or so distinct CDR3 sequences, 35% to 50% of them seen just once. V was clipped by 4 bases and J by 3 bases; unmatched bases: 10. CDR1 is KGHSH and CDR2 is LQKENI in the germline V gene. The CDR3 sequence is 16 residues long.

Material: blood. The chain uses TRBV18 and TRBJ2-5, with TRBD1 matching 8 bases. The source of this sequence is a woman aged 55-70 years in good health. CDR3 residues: CASSLTGTGYKETQYF. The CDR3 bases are TGTGCCAGCTCACTAACCGGGACAGGCTATAAAGAGACCCAGTACTTC.